This T cell receptor beta chain derives from a study of CD8 T cells in ankylosing spondylitis. Germline V gene lookup returns CDR1 DFQATT and CDR2 SNEGSKA (reference sequence). The CDR3 is 13 residues long. MiXCR was run by TCRdb on the 5' RACE reads, yielding one entry per CDR3 protein. The profile shows under 250,000 distinct CDR3 sequences, around 10% of them singletons. This clonotype was seen ten or more times. An end of the junction does not agree with germline; a read error may underlie this. The chain has TRBV20-1 and TRBJ2-7; D is perhaps TRBD1 (6 bases). Specimen: blood, either unsorted or a sorted T cell fraction (not recorded which). This sequence originates from a male donor with ankylosing spondylitis or in good health (not recorded which). CDR3 sequence (DNA): TGCAGTTCTAGGGGGTCAAGCTCCTACGAGCAGTACTTC. It specifies CSSRGSSSYEQYF.